Listed here are 26 T cell receptor beta chains from one sample, sequenced in a study of T cell responses to AZD1222 COVID-19 vaccine. Libraries were prepared by immunoSEQ multiplex PCR; TCRdb keeps only in-frame clonotypes and omits some of them. Seen here are around 140,000 clones, 85% to 95% observed once, and the top ten hold approximately 9%. Specimen: peripheral blood, collected on day 0 of AZD1222 vaccination. These receptors came from an adult in good health.

This chain joins TRBV19 and TRBJ2-2; D is undetermined. The CDR3 is 15 amino acids. With 6 bases removed from V and 7 bases from J, the gap between germline ends came to 18 bases. Looked up from germline, CDR1 is LNHDA and CDR2 is SQIVND (reference sequence). The DNA for the CDR3 is TGTGCCAGTAGAAGCCGGATGAAGGAAATCGGGGAGCTGTTTTTT. Protein sequence: CASRSRMKEIGELFF.

This clone was picked up one time. The chain couples TRBV6-2 or TRBV6-3 to TRBJ2-2; D unresolved. CDR1 is MNHEY and CDR2 is SVGEGT in the germline V gene. CDR3 length: 13 residues. Trimming shortened V by 2 bases and J by 4 bases, and 5 bases separated the two germline ends. The CDR3 sequence is CASSYPATGELFF. Written as DNA, the CDR3 is TGTGCCAGCAGTTACCCAGCCACCGGGGAGCTGTTTTTT.

The rearrangement uses TRBV7-6 and TRBJ1-2, with D possibly being TRBD1 (6 bases). The CDR3 sequence is 15 residues long. The germline gives CDR1 SGHVS, CDR2 FNYEAQ. V lost 5 bases, J lost 4 bases, and 17 bases lay in between. The CDR3 nucleotides are TGTGCCAGCAGCCCCACGGGCGGGGGCGGCTATGGCTACACCTTC. It is translated as CASSPTGGGGYGYTF.

The chain carries TRBV12-5 and TRBJ1-3, with a tentative D call TRBD1 (6 bases). The CDR3 totals 15 residues. Germline-derived CDR1 and CDR2 are LGHNT and FRNRAP. V lost 7 bases and J 2 bases, leaving 15 bases between the germline ends. This CDR3 is CASAHRVGPGNTIYF. In DNA, the CDR3 is TGTGCTAGTGCCCACAGGGTCGGCCCTGGAAACACCATATATTTT.

The V and J genes are TRBV4-2 and TRBJ2-1; no definite D call. Germline V gene lookup returns CDR1 LGHNA and CDR2 YNFKEQ. Between the trimmed V and J ends, which lost 0 bases and 0 bases, there was a span of 18 bases. The CDR3 has 19 amino acids. The CDR3 DNA sequence: TGTGCCAGCAGCCAAGATGCTCTACCCGCCTCTTTCTCCTACAATGAGCAGTTCTTC. Translated: CASSQDALPASFSYNEQFF.

This clone was detected only once. The rearrangement uses TRBV7-9 and TRBJ2-4; possible D gene TRBD2, 7 bases. V shed 5 bases and J shed 3 bases, with 20 bases lying between them. CDR1 and CDR2 (germline): SEHNR, FQNEAQ (reference sequence). The CDR3 runs to 17 residues. CDR3 amino acids: CASSTSIRGGGKNIQYF. DNA for the CDR3: TGTGCCAGCAGCACCAGTATAAGGGGAGGGGGCAAAAACATTCAGTACTTC.

Remarks on this clone: Other DNA sequences in the same sample also yield this CDR3. V gene TRBV12-3 or TRBV12-4 combines with J gene TRBJ1-1; D uncertain. There are 12 residues in the CDR3. The V end lost 3 bases, the J end lost 2 bases, and 4 bases lay between the germline ends. CDR3 sequence reads: CASSLGNTEAFF. The DNA for the CDR3 is TGTGCCAGCAGTTTGGGAAACACTGAAGCTTTCTTT.

The chain carries TRBV7-8 and TRBJ2-5; the match to TRBD2 covers 8 bases. The CDR3 covers 16 residues. Germline loops: CDR1 SGHVS, CDR2 FQNEAQ. Germline trimming cut 5 bases from V and 4 bases from J; bases unmatched to any gene: 12. The CDR3: CASSPREDSGVETQYF. The CDR3 DNA reads TGTGCCAGCAGCCCCCGGGAGGATAGCGGGGTAGAGACCCAGTACTTC.

The V and J genes are TRBV11-3 and TRBJ1-1, with D possibly being TRBD1 (6 bases). The CDR3 is 14 residues long. Germline V gene data show CDR1 as SGHNT and CDR2 as YENEEA. V lost 2 bases and J lost 7, with 14 bases in between. The CDR3 nucleotides are TGTGCCAGCAGCTTATCAACAGGGTCAAGTGAAGCTTTCTTT. This sequence encodes CASSLSTGSSEAFF.

As concerns this clone: At the DNA level, this CDR3 is encoded by other sequences in the same sample as well. The chain links TRBV28 to TRBJ1-2; D unclear. V lost 4 bases, J lost 8 bases, and 11 bases lay in between. The CDR3 runs to 12 residues. CDR1 MDHEN and CDR2 SYDVKM come from the germline V gene. The CDR3 here is CASSSGPYGYTF. The CDR3 DNA sequence: TGTGCCAGCAGTTCCGGGCCCTACGGCTACACCTTC.

The gene calls are TRBV24-1 and TRBJ1-1; D call uncertain. The CDR3 is 15 residues long. V was cut by 6 bases and J by 4 bases, with 17 bases left in between. Germline V gene data show CDR1 as KGHDR and CDR2 as SFDVKD. In DNA form, the CDR3 reads TGTGCCACCAGTCGTTTAACACCCCCGGGCACTGAAGCTTTCTTT. Protein: CATSRLTPPGTEAFF.

This clone was seen just once. The chain uses TRBV7-9 and TRBJ1-1, with D uncertain. The V gene's germline CDR1 is SEHNR and CDR2 FQNEAQ (reference sequence). The length of the CDR3 is 15 residues. V was trimmed by 5 bases and J by 2 bases, leaving 15 bases between them. The CDR3 DNA follows: TGTGCCAGCAGCCGAGGTCCGGCAGGCAACACTGAAGCTTTCTTT. This codes for CASSRGPAGNTEAFF.

This clone was seen only once. V is TRBV6-5 and J is TRBJ2-1; D may correspond to TRBD1 or TRBD2 (5 bases each). The germline gives CDR1 MNHEY, CDR2 SVGAGI. This CDR3 spans 15 amino acids. Trimming removed 6 bases at V and 5 bases at J, with 17 bases between. CDR3 amino acids: CASSSGTGWDNEQFF. DNA of the CDR3: TGTGCCAGCAGCTCCGGGACGGGATGGGACAATGAGCAGTTCTTC.

Only a few counts were recorded for this clone. The V and J genes are TRBV7-6 and TRBJ2-5; D might be TRBD1 (5 bases). The V end was cut by 2 bases, the J end by 2 bases, with 6 bases between. This CDR3 region has 13 residues. Per the germline V gene, CDR1 is SGHVS and CDR2 is FNYEAQ. CDR3 nucleotides: TGTGCCAGCAGCTTATCAGGGCAAGAGACCCAGTACTTC. Its translation is CASSLSGQETQYF.

The chain recombines TRBV3-1 (or the pseudogene TRBV3-2) with TRBJ1-1, with D possibly TRBD1 on 5 matching bases. Germline assignment: CDR1 LGHDT and CDR2 YNNKEL (reference sequence). The V end lost 3 bases, the J end lost 10 bases, and 15 bases lay between the germline ends. This CDR3 is built from 13 residues. The CDR3 DNA reads TGTGCCAGCAGCCACATGGGGGGAGACCTAGCTTTCTTT. Its protein is CASSHMGGDLAFF.

The chain combines TRBV7-9 with TRBJ1-1; D is unclear. Per germline, CDR1 SEHNR and CDR2 FQNEAQ (reference sequence). CDR3 length: 11 amino acids. V lost 5 bases and J lost 5, with 6 bases in between. The CDR3 region is CASSRWTEAFF. The CDR3 DNA reads TGTGCCAGCAGCCGGTGGACTGAAGCTTTCTTT.

The chain combines TRBV18 with TRBJ1-3; no definite D call. Trimming removed 2 bases at V and 4 bases at J, with 3 bases between. The CDR3 runs to 12 residues. Germline assignment: CDR1 KGHSH and CDR2 LQKENI. CDR3 sequence (DNA): TGTGCCAGCTCACCAGAGGGAAACACCATATATTTT. It codes for CASSPEGNTIYF.

This clone was seen more than once but under ten times. The rearrangement links TRBV30 to TRBJ1-6; D not resolved. Trimming removed 0 bases at V and 7 bases at J, with 7 bases between. The CDR3 runs to 13 residues. CDR1 is GTSNPN, CDR2 SVGIG, per germline (reference sequence). The CDR3 here is CAWSVSENSPLHF. The DNA for the CDR3 is TGTGCCTGGAGTGTTTCAGAGAATTCACCCCTCCACTTT.

The chain uses TRBV15 and TRBJ2-1; TRBD1 aligns across 9 bases. CDR1 LNHNV and CDR2 YYDKDF come from the germline V gene (reference sequence). This CDR3 spans 15 amino acids. V trimming: 4 bases; J trimming: 2 bases; junction bases outside the gene matches: 3. The chain's CDR3 is CATSTTGGAYNEQFF. Here the CDR3 DNA reads TGTGCCACCAGCACAACAGGGGGCGCCTACAATGAGCAGTTCTTC.

The chain employs TRBV19 and TRBJ1-1; D is unresolved. Looked up from germline, CDR1 is LNHDA and CDR2 is SQIVND (reference sequence). V was clipped by 6 bases and J by 0 bases, with 8 bases between them. This CDR3 contains 13 residues. The CDR3 region is CASRDGLNTEAFF. CDR3 in DNA: TGTGCCAGTAGGGACGGACTGAACACTGAAGCTTTCTTT.

The chain is built from TRBV27 and TRBJ2-5, with 12 bases matching TRBD2. The V and J ends lost 5 bases and 5 bases, in that order; junction bases with no gene match: 9. From germline, CDR1 is MNHEY and CDR2 SMNVEV (reference sequence). The CDR3 sequence is 16 residues long. The DNA for the CDR3 is TGTGCCAGCAGTCCCAGACTAGCGGGGGTGAAGGAGACCCAGTACTTC. As protein: CASSPRLAGVKETQYF.

The CDR3 is CARSATGANTEAFF. The CDR3 coding sequence is TGTGCCAGAAGCGCCACAGGGGCGAACACTGAAGCTTTCTTT. V is TRBV5-3 and J is TRBJ1-1, with 7 bases fitting TRBD1. TRBV5-3 is reported as an ORF; its role is uncertain. This CDR3 region has 14 residues. V trimming: 4 bases; J trimming: 1 base; junction bases outside the gene matches: 4.

V and J are TRBV12-3 or TRBV12-4 and TRBJ1-2; TRBD1 might be the D (5 bases). The CDR3 runs 13 residues. Trimming took off 5 bases at V and 7 bases at J, with 14 bases between the two ends. In nucleotides, the CDR3 is TGTGCCAGCAGTACCACCCCGAGGGGTGGCTACACCTTC. Residues: CASSTTPRGGYTF.

V is TRBV14 and J is TRBJ2-4; D is unresolved. This CDR3 has 11 amino acids. The ends were cut back, 3 bases at V and 8 bases at J, with 5 bases in the middle. CDR1 is SGHDN and CDR2 is FVKESK in the germline V gene. CDR3 in amino acids: CASSHRDIQYF. The CDR3 nucleotides are TGTGCCAGCAGCCACCGGGACATTCAGTACTTC.

The chain joins TRBV11-2 to TRBJ2-2; 7 nucleotides agree with TRBD2. Germline V CDR1 and CDR2: SGHAT, FQNNGV. This CDR3 is 16 amino acids long. The V and J ends lost 5 bases and 0 bases, in that order; junction bases with no gene match: 6. This chain's CDR3 is CASSHGAGSNTGELFF. In DNA, the CDR3 is TGTGCCAGCAGCCACGGAGCGGGGTCGAACACCGGGGAGCTGTTTTTT.

This clone appeared once. J is TRBJ1-4 and V is TRBV7-9; possibly TRBD1 for D (5 bases). The germline V gene has CDR1 SEHNR and CDR2 FQNEAQ (reference sequence). This CDR3 comprises 13 residues. Between the trimmed V and J ends, which lost 5 bases and 10 bases, there was a span of 14 bases. The CDR3 protein is CASSPDRDGKLFF. The CDR3 coding sequence is TGTGCCAGCAGCCCAGACCGGGACGGAAAACTGTTTTTT.